This TCR beta chain was identified during a study of T cells in Graves' hyperthyroidism and ophthalmopathy (dated by TCRdb to between 2019 and 2020). With respect to the entire study: Peripheral blood samples were taken at initial diagnosis, before any treatment was given. To identify TCR V-J signatures that set the groups apart, the researchers used a discovery cohort of 90 to 100 patients, made up of around 40 with Graves' ophthalmopathy and around 58 with stable Graves' hyperthyroidism. Prospective prediction of ophthalmopathy was tested in an independent validation cohort consisting of under 20 hyperthyroidism patients and approximately 16 patients who later progressed to ophthalmopathy. The 75 to 100 discovery patients were randomly divided into training and test sets at a 7:3 ratio. In six Graves' hyperthyroidism patients, the study also compared T-cell repertoires from thyroid tissue with T-cell repertoires from blood. After sampling, hyperthyroidism patients received methimazole starting at 30 mg daily, and ophthalmopathy patients received high-dose intravenous methylprednisolone. The paper reports TCR Vbeta CDR3 sequencing of more than 120 peripheral blood samples: approximately 41 ophthalmopathy, fewer than 80 hyperthyroidism and approximately 17 progressor patients.

The CDR3, from cysteine to phenylalanine, totals 9 residues. The read is trimmed to its CDR3 DNA, 27 bases read in frame from base 1. The germline V gene sets CDR1 to KGHDR and CDR2 to SFDVKD. Trimming at the junction amounts to 9 bases on V and 6 bases on J, and the germline ends lie 5 bases apart. What the study reported, not specific to this receptor: A 13 V-J signature model separated ophthalmopathy from stable hyperthyroidism, with over 85% sensitivity and around 84% specificity in cross-validation and 80%/75% in testing. No statistical method was used to fix the sample size in advance, and group allocation was not hidden from the investigators. In validation, the model predicted progression to ophthalmopathy a median of 6.5 months before onset, with over 55% sensitivity and roughly 79% specificity. Most expanded thyroid clonotypes (frequency above 0.001) were also detected in blood, a finding suggesting that blood repertoires may reflect thyroid immune responses.

Points on this clonotype: Its recognized antigen is unknown. No base quality information exists; no much larger clone differs at one position.

Amplification of TCR beta CDR3 regions was carried out from RNA transcripts. A first-round RT-PCR of the TCR CDR3 used the HTBI primer set with the Qiagen OneStep RT-PCR kit. Libraries were constructed in a second round of multiplex PCR, after which size selection and purification were performed. Libraries were sequenced paired-end with 100 bp reads on an Illumina HiSeq2000. As for how the authors treated the data: SOAPnuke was used to process the raw data, removing reads that contained adapters or uncalled bases, had a mean Phred below 15, or lacked an exact match to the constant primer or identifier. High-quality paired reads were merged using COPE v1.2.5, and each unique nucleotide sequence was defined as a clonotype. Clonotypes were aligned to IMGT TRBV, TRBD and TRBJ reference segments using MiTCR v1.1. The analysis was restricted to V-J combinations with a frequency above 0.0001, which together covered about 99% of the repertoires. A TCS score was defined as the ratio between F50 (clonal expansion) and ExV (chaos), using BLOSUM62-based TCRdist between CDR3 peptides within each V-J. Welch's t-statistics and random forest reduced approximately 520 V-J features to 13, which were used in a naive Bayes classifier (R e1071). The raw public data were reprocessed by TCRdb itself: fastp quality trimming at Q25, MiXCR clonotype calling, in-frame beta chains only. Merged by CDR3 protein, the rows form single entries marked with the most common genes and DNA. V and J calls and clone size were set by TCRdb, not the authors. This sample comprises approximately 510,000 distinct CDR3 sequences, about a fifth of them detected only once. The biggest ten clones account for about 25% of the sample.

Graves' hyperthyroidism was defined as stable when no progression to ophthalmopathy occurred over 18 months of follow-up. Hyperthyroidism patients were newly diagnosed, had a disease duration of under 2 months, and were aged 18 to 65 years. Any patient with an uncontrolled infection, another autoimmune disease, pregnancy or lactation was excluded. Diagnoses relied on clinical symptoms, serum thyroxine and TRAb, thyroid ultrasound and orbital computed tomography. Ficoll-Paque density gradient centrifugation was used to isolate PBMCs from 9.5 to 10 ml of fresh peripheral blood. Trizol reagent was used to extract total RNA, and RNA quality was then checked on an Agilent 2100 Bioanalyzer.

The TCR sequence derives from a man aged 18 to 35 with Graves' hyperthyroidism. The specimen was blood. The chain employs TRBV24-1 and TRBJ2-7; the D gene assignment is ambiguous. The nucleotides read TGTGCCACCGTTACCGAGCAGTACTTC. This codes for CATVTEQYF.